This TCR beta chain originates from a study of blood T cells in healthy people across ages. Then a second PCR, running roughly 7 to 11 cycles, was carried out with a sample-barcoded 5' primer and a J-beta primer mix. TCRdb fed the 5' RACE reads into MiXCR, producing one record per CDR3 protein. The table has just under 750,000 distinct CDR3 sequences, approximately 22% seen once; the top ten hold about 22%. Study-wide results and limits: In these data, TCR beta diversity tracked strongly with naive T cell percentage. Age brought a roughly linear fall in TCR beta diversity measured per million T cells.

V lost 5 bases, J lost 5 bases, and 14 bases lay in between. This CDR3 has 14 residues. From germline, CDR1 is ENHRY and CDR2 SYGVKD. Donors each provided around 10 milliliters of peripheral blood. Isolation recovered at least 6 million PBMCs from every sample. A remark on this clonotype: Its antigen is not identified.

The source is a man in his 70s in good health. Material: blood. The V call is TRBV10-3, the J call TRBJ2-3; D possibly matches TRBD1 or TRBD2 (5 bases each). The CDR3 DNA reads as TGTGCCATCAGTCAAAACCAGGGAGTAGATACGCAGTATTTT. The encoded protein is CAISQNQGVDTQYF.